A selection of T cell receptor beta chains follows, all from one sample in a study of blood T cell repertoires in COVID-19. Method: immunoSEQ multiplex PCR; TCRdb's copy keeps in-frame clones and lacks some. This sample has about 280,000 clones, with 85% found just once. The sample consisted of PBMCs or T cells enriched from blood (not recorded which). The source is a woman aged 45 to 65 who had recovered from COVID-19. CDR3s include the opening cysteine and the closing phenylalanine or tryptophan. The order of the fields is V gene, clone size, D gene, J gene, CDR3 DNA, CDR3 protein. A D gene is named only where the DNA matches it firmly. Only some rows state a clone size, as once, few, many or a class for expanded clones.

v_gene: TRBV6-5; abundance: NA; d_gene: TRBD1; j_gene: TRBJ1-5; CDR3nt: TGTGCCAGCAGTTACACGGGACAGGGGCAGCCCCAGCATTTT; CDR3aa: CASSYTGQGQPQHF
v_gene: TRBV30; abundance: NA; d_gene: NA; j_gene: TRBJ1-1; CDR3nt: TGTGCCTGGAGATCGAGGCTCTTGAACACTGAAGCTTTCTTT; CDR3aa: CAWRSRLLNTEAFF
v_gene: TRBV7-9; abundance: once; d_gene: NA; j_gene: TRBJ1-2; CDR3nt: TGTGCCAGCAGCTTAGTGAGCGCTATCGCTAACTATGGCTACACCTTC; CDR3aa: CASSLVSAIANYGYTF
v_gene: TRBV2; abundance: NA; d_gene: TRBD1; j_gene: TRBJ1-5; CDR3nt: TGTGCCAGCAGTGGACAGGGGGAGGCTCAGCCCCAGCATTTT; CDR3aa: CASSGQGEAQPQHF
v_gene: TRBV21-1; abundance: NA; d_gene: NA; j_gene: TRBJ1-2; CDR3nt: TGTGCCAGCAGCAAAGTTCGTCGAAGCCTCTATGGCTACACCTTC; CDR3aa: CASSKVRRSLYGYTF
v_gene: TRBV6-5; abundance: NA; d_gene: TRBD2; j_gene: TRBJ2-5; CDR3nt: TGTCGCTCGTGGGGGAGGGGAGGTCAAGAGACCCAGTACTTC; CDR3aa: CRSWGRGGQETQYF
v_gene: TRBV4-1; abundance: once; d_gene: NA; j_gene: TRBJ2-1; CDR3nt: TGCGCCAGCAGCCAAGGCCCCACCGGGAGCTCCTACAATGAGCAGTTCTTC; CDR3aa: CASSQGPTGSSYNEQFF
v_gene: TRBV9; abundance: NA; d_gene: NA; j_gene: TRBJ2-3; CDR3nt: TGTGCCAGCAGCGTTTCCCCGACATCGAGCACAGATACGCAGTATTTT; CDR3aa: CASSVSPTSSTDTQYF
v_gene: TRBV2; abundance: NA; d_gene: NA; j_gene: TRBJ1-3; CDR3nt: TGTGCCAGCACAAAACAGGGATCCGGAAACACCATATATTTT; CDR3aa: CASTKQGSGNTIYF
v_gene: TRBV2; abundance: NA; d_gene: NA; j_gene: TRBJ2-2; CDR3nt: TGTGCCAGCAGTAGAACAGGGCTCAACACCGGGGAGCTGTTTTTT; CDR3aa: CASSRTGLNTGELFF
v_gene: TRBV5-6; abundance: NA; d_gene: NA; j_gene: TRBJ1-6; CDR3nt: TGTGCCAGCAGCTCGCTCAGACAGTCGAGTAATTCACCCCTCCACTTT; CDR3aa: CASSSLRQSSNSPLHF
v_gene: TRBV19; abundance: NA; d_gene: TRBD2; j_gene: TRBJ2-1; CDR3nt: TGTGCCAGTAGCCGGACTAGCGGGAGCCCCACCTACAATGAGCAGTTCTTC; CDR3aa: CASSRTSGSPTYNEQFF
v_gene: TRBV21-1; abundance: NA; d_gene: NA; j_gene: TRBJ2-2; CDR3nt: TGTGCCAGCAGTCCGTGGTCCACAGGCCTGAACACCGGGGAGCTGTTTTTT; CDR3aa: CASSPWSTGLNTGELFF
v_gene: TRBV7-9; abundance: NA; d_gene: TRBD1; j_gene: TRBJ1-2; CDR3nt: TGTGCCAGCAGCTTAGACAGGGGGGGCCACTATGGCTACACCTTC; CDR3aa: CASSLDRGGHYGYTF
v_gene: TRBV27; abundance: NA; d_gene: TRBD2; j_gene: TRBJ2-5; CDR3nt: TGTGCCAGCAGCCCTTTCATAGCGGGAATAGAGACCCAGTACTTC; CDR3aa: CASSPFIAGIETQYF
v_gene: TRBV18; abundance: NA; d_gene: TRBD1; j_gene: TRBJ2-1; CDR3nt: TGTGCCAGCTCACCACGACAGGGAGAGTACAATGAGCAGTTCTTC; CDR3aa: CASSPRQGEYNEQFF
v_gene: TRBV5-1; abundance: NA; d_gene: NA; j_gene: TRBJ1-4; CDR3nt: TGCGCCAGCAGTCAAACTCCGGGGGTTGCTAATGAAAAACTGTTTTTT; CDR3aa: CASSQTPGVANEKLFF
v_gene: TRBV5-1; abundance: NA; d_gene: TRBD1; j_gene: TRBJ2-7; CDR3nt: TGCGCCAGCAGCCGTACCGGGACAGGCAGGAACGAGCAGTACTTC; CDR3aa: CASSRTGTGRNEQYF
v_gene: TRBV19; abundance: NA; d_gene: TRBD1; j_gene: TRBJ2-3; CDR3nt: TGTGCCAGTAGTACTAAACAGGGGAGTGGTACGCAGTATTTT; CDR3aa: CASSTKQGSGTQYF
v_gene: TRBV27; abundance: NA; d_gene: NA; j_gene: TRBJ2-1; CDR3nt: TGTGCCAGCAGTTTATCCCCCCAGGGGGGCCGGATGGAGCAGTTCTTC; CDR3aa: CASSLSPQGGRMEQFF
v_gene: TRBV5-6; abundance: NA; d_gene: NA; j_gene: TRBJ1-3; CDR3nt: TGTGCCAGCAGGGAGGTCGGACAGACCGGAAACACCATATATTTT; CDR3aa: CASREVGQTGNTIYF
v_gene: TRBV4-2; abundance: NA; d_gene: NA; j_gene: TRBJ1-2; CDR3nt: TGTGCCAGCAGCCAAGAGGTCGCAGGACTGGGTGTCTATGGCTACACCTTC; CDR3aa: CASSQEVAGLGVYGYTF
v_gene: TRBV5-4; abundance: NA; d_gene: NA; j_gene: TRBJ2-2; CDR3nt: TGTGCCAGCAGCTCTGCCGGAGGGGCGCGTCGCACCGGGGAGCTGTTTTTT; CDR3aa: CASSSAGGARRTGELFF
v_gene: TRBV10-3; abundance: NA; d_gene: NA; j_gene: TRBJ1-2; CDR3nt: TGTGCCATCAGTGAAGCAAACTATGGCTACACCTTC; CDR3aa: CAISEANYGYTF
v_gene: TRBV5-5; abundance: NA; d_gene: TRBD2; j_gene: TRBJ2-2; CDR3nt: TGTGCCAGCAACTCCTGGGAGGGTCCCACCGGGGAGCTGTTTTTT; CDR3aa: CASNSWEGPTGELFF
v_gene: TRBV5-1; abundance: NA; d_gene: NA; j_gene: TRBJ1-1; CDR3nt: TGCGCCAGCAGCTTGGCGGCAGGGTTTAACACTGAAGCTTTCTTT; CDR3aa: CASSLAAGFNTEAFF
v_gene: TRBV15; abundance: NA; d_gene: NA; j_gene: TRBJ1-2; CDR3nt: TGTGCCACCAGCCCCGCCCGACAGGTCTTCCATGGCTACACCTTC; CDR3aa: CATSPARQVFHGYTF
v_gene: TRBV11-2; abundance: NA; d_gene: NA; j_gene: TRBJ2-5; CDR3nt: TGTGCCAGCAGCTTAGGAACTTCCCGAGAGACCCAGTACTTC; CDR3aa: CASSLGTSRETQYF
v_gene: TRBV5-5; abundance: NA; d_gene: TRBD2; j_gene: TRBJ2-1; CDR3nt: TGTGCCAGCAGTCAAGTTGCCGGGACTAGCGGGAACAATGAGCAGTTCTTC; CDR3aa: CASSQVAGTSGNNEQFF
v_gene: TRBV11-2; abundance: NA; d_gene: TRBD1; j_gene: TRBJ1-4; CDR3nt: TGTGCCAGCAGCTTATGGACAGGGGAAAACGAAAAACTGTTTTTT; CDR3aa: CASSLWTGENEKLFF
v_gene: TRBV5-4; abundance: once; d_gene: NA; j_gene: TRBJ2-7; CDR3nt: TGTGCCAAAACTCGGGACATAACCTACGAGCAGTACTTC; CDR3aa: CAKTRDITYEQYF
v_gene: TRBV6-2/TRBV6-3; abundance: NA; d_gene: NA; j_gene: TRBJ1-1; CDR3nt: TGTGCCAGCAGTTCATGCCGGGGGGGGCTAGGATGCACTGAAGCTTTCTTT; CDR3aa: CASSSCRGGLGCTEAFF
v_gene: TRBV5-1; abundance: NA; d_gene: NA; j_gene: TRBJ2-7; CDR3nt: TGCGCCAGCAGCTTAGTAGACTTGAACGAGCAGTACTTC; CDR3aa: CASSLVDLNEQYF
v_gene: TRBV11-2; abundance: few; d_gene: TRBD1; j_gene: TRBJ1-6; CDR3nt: TGTGCCAGCAGCCTGACAGGGGGCTTCGATTCACCCCTCCACTTT; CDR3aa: CASSLTGGFDSPLHF
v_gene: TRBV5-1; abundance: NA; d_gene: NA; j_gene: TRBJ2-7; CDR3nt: TGCGCCAGCAGCTTAGTAGCGTCTAGCTCCTACGAGCAGTACTTC; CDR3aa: CASSLVASSSYEQYF
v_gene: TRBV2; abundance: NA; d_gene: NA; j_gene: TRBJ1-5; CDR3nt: TGTGCCAGCAGTGAATATTGGGCTCAGCCCCAGCATTTT; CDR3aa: CASSEYWAQPQHF
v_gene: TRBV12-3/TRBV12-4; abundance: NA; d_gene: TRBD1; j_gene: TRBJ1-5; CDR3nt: TGTGCCAGCAGTGACAGGGGGGAGCAGCCCCAGCATTTT; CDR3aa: CASSDRGEQPQHF
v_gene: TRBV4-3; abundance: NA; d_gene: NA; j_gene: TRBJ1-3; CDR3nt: TGCGCCAGCAGCCAGGCCAACTCGGGCACCATATATTTT; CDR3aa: CASSQANSGTIYF